These 30 T cell receptor beta chains share one sample of origin, sequenced in a study of cytotoxic CD8 clonotypes in ibrutinib-treated CLL. Clones were sequenced by immunoSEQ multiplex PCR, and TCRdb holds only the in-frame ones, with some missing. The sample lists about 310,000 clones, about 80% seen once, with roughly 6.3% in the top ten. Material: PBMCs, obtained before ibrutinib treatment. The source of these receptors is a human donor with chronic lymphocytic leukemia.

The gene calls are TRBV28 and TRBJ2-1, with D unresolved. The ends were cut back, 4 bases at V and 3 bases at J, with 13 bases in the middle. The CDR3 runs to 15 residues. Germline CDR1 MDHEN, CDR2 SYDVKM. Here the CDR3 DNA reads TGTGCCAGCAGTTCTCGAGAGGCCTACTACAATGAGCAGTTCTTC. It specifies CASSSREAYYNEQFF.

This clone was found once. The chain is built from TRBV15 and TRBJ2-3, with TRBD2 matching over 7 bases. This CDR3 contains 15 residues. Trimming took 4 bases from V and 1 from J; bases not matched to a gene: 5. From germline, CDR1 is LNHNV and CDR2 YYDKDF (reference sequence). The CDR3 here is CATSNSGPGTDTQYF. The CDR3 DNA follows: TGTGCCACCAGCAATAGCGGGCCGGGCACAGATACGCAGTATTTT.

This sequence joins TRBV29-1 and TRBJ2-5; 7 bases map to TRBD1. Germline CDR1 reads SQVTM; CDR2 reads ANQGSEA. The CDR3 is 13 residues long. V was pared by 6 bases and J by 4 bases, with 8 bases of the junction left unmatched. This CDR3 is CSVGYRGSETQYF. CDR3 bases: TGCAGCGTCGGTTACAGGGGCTCAGAGACCCAGTACTTC.

The rearrangement links TRBV19 to TRBJ1-2; 7 bases line up with TRBD1. Germline CDR1 reads LNHDA; CDR2 reads SQIVND (reference sequence). The CDR3 runs 11 residues. V dropped 9 bases and J dropped 7; count of bases not matched to a gene: 5. As DNA, the CDR3 is TGTGCCAGCCATCAGGGGGTTGGCTACACCTTC. This codes for CASHQGVGYTF.

This chain uses TRBV18 with TRBJ2-7; D may be TRBD2 (7 bases). The CDR3 sequence is 16 residues long. Per germline, CDR1 KGHSH and CDR2 LQKENI. V lost 4 bases to trimming and J lost 6 bases, with 22 bases between them. CDR3 sequence (DNA): TGTGCCAGCTCACTGCAAATGGGGGGGCTCCAGAGCGAGCAGTACTTC. This encodes CASSLQMGGLQSEQYF.

The chain links TRBV4-3 to TRBJ2-7, with TRBD2 identical over 8 bases. CDR3 length: 16 amino acids. The germline V gene encodes CDR1 LGHNA and CDR2 YSLEER. Trimming took 3 bases from V and 4 from J; bases not matched to a gene: 11. CDR3 amino acids: CASSQSLAGKAYEQYF. The CDR3 bases are TGCGCCAGCAGCCAGAGTTTAGCGGGAAAAGCTTACGAGCAGTACTTC.

The J gene is TRBJ1-1, the V gene TRBV29-1; D may be TRBD1 (5 bases). Germline CDR1 is SQVTM and CDR2 is ANQGSEA. Trimming pared 0 bases from V and 11 bases from J, leaving 16 bases between. CDR3 length equals 13 residues. The CDR3 DNA reads TGCAGCGTTGAAGATCGTGGGGGTGTCTCGGCTTTCTTT. It translates to CSVEDRGGVSAFF.

The rearrangement joins TRBV18 to TRBJ2-7; 10 bases are shared with TRBD2. CDR3 length equals 16 residues. V lost 2 bases, J lost 4 bases, and 8 bases stayed unmatched. Germline-derived CDR1 and CDR2 are KGHSH and LQKENI. This CDR3 is CASSPNSGRLGYEQYF. CDR3 DNA sequence: TGTGCCAGCTCACCAAATAGCGGGAGGTTAGGGTACGAGCAGTACTTC.

A single count supports this clone. The rearrangement uses TRBV30 and TRBJ2-7, with D possibly TRBD1 on 6 matching bases. V lost 0 bases and J 5 bases, leaving 14 bases between the germline ends. The CDR3 spans 14 residues. Looked up from germline, CDR1 is GTSNPN and CDR2 is SVGIG (reference sequence). The CDR3 protein is CAWSVGTGSDEQYF. The CDR3 bases are TGTGCCTGGAGTGTAGGTACAGGGAGTGACGAGCAGTACTTC. The full variable domain, completed using reference TRBV30 and TRBJ2-7, is SQTIHQWPATLVQPVGSPLSLECTVEGTSNPNLYWYRQAAGRGLQLLFYSVGIGQISSEVPQNLSASRPQDRQFILSSKKLLLSDSGFYLCAWSVGTGSDEQYFGPGTRLTVT.

This clone was counted between two and nine times. The chain combines TRBV7-6 with TRBJ1-1, with D hard to call. The germline V gene has CDR1 SGHVS and CDR2 FNYEAQ. The CDR3 sequence is 11 residues long. V gave up 3 bases and J gave up 10 bases, with 9 bases separating them. The CDR3 region is CASSLMSAAFF. The CDR3 region has the DNA TGTGCCAGCAGCTTGATGAGCGCAGCTTTCTTT.

The chain links TRBV7-2 to TRBJ2-5, with 7 bases identical to TRBD1. In germline, CDR1 is SGHTA, CDR2 FQGNSA. This CDR3 comprises 16 residues. Germline trimming cut 1 base from V and 6 bases from J; bases unmatched to any gene: 11. This chain's CDR3 is CASSLDSSGGGKTQYF. The CDR3 bases are TGTGCCAGCAGCTTAGATTCATCAGGGGGTGGGAAGACCCAGTACTTC.

This clone was observed once. The rearrangement links TRBV29-1 to TRBJ2-3, with TRBD2 matching 11 bases. V was pared by 7 bases and J by 0 bases, with 6 bases of the junction left unmatched. This CDR3 has 15 amino acids. CDR1 SQVTM and CDR2 ANQGSEA come from the germline V gene. The CDR3 reads CSETGTSGSTDTQYF. CDR3 bases: TGCAGCGAAACCGGGACTAGCGGCAGCACAGATACGCAGTATTTT.

In the case of this clone: The CDR3 does not end in the conserved phenylalanine or tryptophan, so this is likely a read error. No DNA is shown, since the ends of the CDR3 on it are uncertain; the CDR3 is the one TCRdb lists. The rearrangement joins TRBV5-6 to TRBJ1-1; TRBD1 was called by the table and not checked on the DNA. Inclusive of both ends, the CDR3 amounts to 11 amino acids. Germline V CDR1 and CDR2: SGHDT, YYEEEE. The CDR3 is CASSFAIDRAQ.

The chain carries TRBV6-5 and TRBJ1-2, with TRBD1 matching over 8 bases. The CDR3 runs 14 residues. Germline lookup yields CDR1 MNHEY and CDR2 SVGAGI. Germline trimming cut 5 bases from V and 5 bases from J; bases unmatched to any gene: 7. CDR3 DNA sequence: TGTGCCAGCAGTAGCCGACAGGGGCCGTATGGCTACACCTTC. Its protein is CASSSRQGPYGYTF.

This clone was seen a single time. The chain combines TRBV7-2 with TRBJ2-3; D may be TRBD1 (5 bases). This CDR3 is built from 17 residues. CDR1 and CDR2 (germline): SGHTA, FQGNSA. The ends were cut back, 4 bases at V and 5 bases at J, with 22 bases in the middle. The CDR3 nucleotides are TGTGCCAGCAGCTCCCAGAGTGCGCAGGGCCCGGGAGATACGCAGTATTTT. This sequence encodes CASSSQSAQGPGDTQYF.

This clone was observed a single time. This chain uses TRBV4-3 with TRBJ1-1, with D uncertain. The CDR3 is made up of 13 amino acids. V dropped 3 bases and J dropped 2 bases, with 7 bases sitting between them. Germline V gene lookup returns CDR1 LGHNA and CDR2 YSLEER. The CDR3 loop is CASSQLHNTEAFF. Written as DNA, the CDR3 is TGCGCCAGCAGCCAGTTACATAACACTGAAGCTTTCTTT.

The chain couples TRBV6-5 to TRBJ1-1; D gene ambiguous. In germline, CDR1 is MNHEY, CDR2 SVGAGI. The germline V and J ends were trimmed by 8 bases and 1 base, with 11 bases remaining between them. This CDR3 comprises 13 residues. This CDR3 reads CASAFSANTEAFF. CDR3 coding DNA: TGTGCCAGCGCATTTTCGGCGAACACTGAAGCTTTCTTT.

The rearrangement links TRBV4-1 to TRBJ1-1, with D unclear. This CDR3 has 15 residues. The V end lost 5 bases, the J end lost 4 bases, and 17 bases lay between the germline ends. Germline CDR1 and CDR2: MGHRA and YSYEKL. The CDR3 nucleotides read TGCGCCAGCAGCGAAGGTCCAGAAGGAATCACTGAAGCTTTCTTT. Protein product: CASSEGPEGITEAFF.

This clone occurred a few times. The V gene is TRBV2, the J gene TRBJ1-1; tentatively, D is TRBD1 (5 bases). Germline lookup yields CDR1 SNHLY and CDR2 FYNNEI. The CDR3 sequence is 14 residues long. V lost 7 bases and J lost 4, with 16 bases in between. The CDR3 region has the DNA TGTGCCAGCAACATTCGAGGGGAGGCCACTGAAGCTTTCTTT. This sequence encodes CASNIRGEATEAFF.

This clone is a singleton in its sample. This sequence joins TRBV25-1 and TRBJ1-2; 7 bases agree with TRBD1. V shed 6 bases and J 0 bases; nucleotides not matched to a gene: 7. Looked up from germline, CDR1 is MGHDK and CDR2 is SYGVNS. The CDR3 has 15 amino acids. CDR3 residues: CASRNSGTANYGYTF. The CDR3 DNA follows: TGTGCCAGCAGGAACTCCGGGACAGCTAACTATGGCTACACCTTC.

The chain employs TRBV19 and TRBJ2-3, with 15 positions matching TRBD2. Looked up from germline, CDR1 is LNHDA and CDR2 is SQIVND (reference sequence). V was clipped by 8 bases and J by 7 bases; unmatched bases: 7. The CDR3 is 15 residues long. CDR3 DNA: TGTGCCAGTGGACTAGCGGGAGGGTTCTCGAATACGCAGTATTTT. It is translated as CASGLAGGFSNTQYF.

V is TRBV18 and J is TRBJ1-2, with a possible D match to TRBD1 (5 bases). Germline V gene data show CDR1 as KGHSH and CDR2 as LQKENI. Between the trimmed V and J ends, which lost 2 bases and 5 bases, there was a span of 18 bases. This CDR3 region has 16 residues. CDR3 sequence reads: CASSPGPAGQVYGYTF. The CDR3 DNA follows: TGTGCCAGCTCACCAGGTCCGGCAGGGCAAGTTTATGGCTACACCTTC.

The chain couples TRBV4-1 to TRBJ2-5; 10 bases are a match to TRBD2. Germline V CDR1 and CDR2: MGHRA, YSYEKL. The CDR3 consists of 20 residues. J was trimmed by 5 bases and V by 2 bases; bases with no gene match: 20. CDR3 coding DNA: TGCGCCAGCAGCCAACAACACCTACGACTAGCGGGTTCGGTTGACGAGACCCAGTACTTC. Encoded protein: CASSQQHLRLAGSVDETQYF.

There are a few counts of this clone. The CDR3 sequence is CASSLFWGDFSNQPQHF. The DNA of the CDR3 is TGTGCCAGCAGTTTATTCTGGGGAGACTTTAGCAATCAGCCCCAGCATTTT. The V and J genes are TRBV27 and TRBJ1-5; D gene unclear. The CDR3 extends over 17 amino acids. V was cut by 1 base and J by 0 bases, with 13 bases left in between. Per germline, CDR1 MNHEY and CDR2 SMNVEV (reference sequence).

The J gene is TRBJ1-5, the V gene TRBV7-2; D unresolved. The CDR3 covers 15 residues. Germline V gives CDR1 SGHTA, CDR2 FQGNSA. V was cut by 5 bases and J by 3 bases, with 14 bases left in between. The CDR3 region is CASSRDGRYNQPQHF. The CDR3 DNA reads as TGTGCCAGCAGCAGAGACGGACGGTACAATCAGCCCCAGCATTTT.

The rearrangement uses TRBV27 and TRBJ2-5; the D gene could be TRBD1 or TRBD2 (5 bases each). V lost 10 bases and J lost 9, with 30 bases in between. The germline CDR1 and CDR2 sequences are MNHEY and SMNVEV (reference sequence). The length of the CDR3 is 16 residues. CDR3 in amino acids: CANPNPTARDRRPQYF. The CDR3 bases are TGTGCCAATCCCAACCCGACCGCCCGGGACCGCCGACCCCAGTACTTC.

The table lists this clone with a count of one. The chain joins TRBV4-3 to TRBJ2-7; the match to TRBD2 covers 7 bases. Looked up from germline, CDR1 is LGHNA and CDR2 is YSLEER. The CDR3 covers 16 residues. The V segment lost 0 bases and the J segment 4 bases; nucleotides outside the gene matches: 9. CDR3 protein: CASSQDAGRAIYEQYF. For the CDR3, the DNA is TGCGCCAGCAGCCAAGATGCGGGGAGGGCGATTTACGAGCAGTACTTC.

This sequence joins TRBV28 and TRBJ2-7; TRBD2 might be the D (6 bases). Trimming removed 6 bases from V and 0 bases from J, with 15 bases in between. Germline V gene lookup returns CDR1 MDHEN and CDR2 SYDVKM. The CDR3 spans 15 residues. The CDR3 protein is CASSRGTPGSYEQYF. CDR3 in DNA: TGTGCCAGCAGCCGAGGGACTCCCGGCTCCTACGAGCAGTACTTC.

The chain is built from TRBV5-6 and TRBJ2-7; D unclear. The CDR3 runs 16 residues. V lost 0 bases to trimming and J lost 3 bases, with 16 bases between them. CDR1 SGHDT and CDR2 YYEEEE come from the germline V gene. CDR3 residues: CASSLGFWVEDYEQYF. The CDR3 DNA reads as TGTGCCAGCAGCTTGGGTTTTTGGGTGGAAGACTACGAGCAGTACTTC.

The chain carries TRBV14 and TRBJ2-2, with 10 nucleotides matching TRBD2. Germline V gives CDR1 SGHDN, CDR2 FVKESK. The CDR3 consists of 17 residues. V was clipped by 6 bases and J by 5 bases; unmatched bases: 12. CDR3 residues: CASSYKAGGPLTGELFF. The CDR3 coding sequence is TGTGCCAGCAGTTACAAAGCGGGAGGGCCTCTTACCGGGGAGCTGTTTTTT.